The clone carrying this T cell receptor beta chain has just a few counts. This entry comes from a study of blood T cell repertoires in COVID-19. Study overall: Sources were T cells, B-cell-depleted T cells, or PBMCs; the material itself was cDNA or gDNA.

The germline V and J ends were trimmed by 1 base and 5 bases, with 6 bases remaining between them. CDR1 and CDR2 (germline): SGHRS, YFSETQ. The CDR3 is 13 amino acids. Using immunoSEQ multiplex PCR, the repertoire was profiled, and TCRdb retains in-frame clones only, with some absent. Altogether 95,000 to 150,000 clones are present, approximately 80% being singletons, with the ten largest covering more than 4.5%. The receptor's source is a woman between 65 and 79 years old with acute or convalescent COVID-19. The rearrangement links TRBV5-1 to TRBJ2-2; D not certain. The sequencing sample was made of peripheral blood. The CDR3 sequence is CASSLPGTGELFF. The CDR3 region has the DNA TGCGCCAGCAGCTTGCCAGGTACCGGGGAGCTGTTTTTT.